Detailed here is one T cell receptor (beta chain). This clone was detected only once. The antigen this receptor binds is unknown. Base quality data are lacking; no much larger clone is found one base away. The entry originates in a study of siplizumab effects on memory and regulatory T cells (dated by TCRdb to the late 2010s). About the investigation overall: The effect of the anti-CD2 antibody siplizumab on alloreactive T-cell subsets was examined in allogeneic mixed lymphocyte reactions constructed from human PBMCs.

The paper as a whole reports these results and caveats: The cumulative frequency of alloreactive sequences that could be traced back to unstimulated CD4+ memory T cells was significantly reduced by siplizumab. Whether proliferating Tregs from siplizumab cultures were suppressive was not functionally confirmed. Among mappable alloreactive CD4+ clones, an average Treg-derived fraction of roughly 71% was observed with siplizumab, compared with roughly 27% in control reactions. For roughly 75-97% of proliferating CD4+ or CD8+ clones, no naive or memory phenotype could be assigned. Greater diversity appeared to be present in unstimulated naive T cells than in memory T cells, and a substantial contribution to the alloresponse seemed to be made by naive cells. Because sequences at frequencies below about 10^-5 were poorly captured, only a minor fraction of alloreactive clones could be mapped back to unstimulated subsets.

The cysteine opens and the phenylalanine closes a CDR3 of 14 amino acids. Only the CDR3 DNA is retained, 42 bases long and in frame from the first base. According to the germline V gene, CDR1 reads MGHDK and CDR2 reads SYGVNS. Trimming accounts for 8 bases at V and 5 bases at J, while the number of junction bases matched to no gene is 10. Sorted unstimulated T cells and proliferating T cells recovered from mixed lymphocyte reactions were subjected to TCRbeta CDR3 sequencing. Fresh whole blood from ten HLA-typed healthy donors was used as the source from which PBMCs were isolated. Libraries were built with the immunoSEQ multiplex PCR assay. Each sample had some 9.7 x 10^4 TCR templates assayed by the deep sequencing platform. Genomic DNA extracted from sorted T cells was used for TCRbeta CDR3 sequencing. The source study handled its data this way. The R programming language was used for clonal analysis of TCRbeta CDR3 data. Alloreactive CD4+ and CD8+ clones were defined by comparing unstimulated samples with post-reaction CFSE-low samples. Alloreactive CD4+ clones were assigned to regulatory or non-regulatory origin by matching sequences to sorted unstimulated Treg and non-Treg repertoires. In its TCRdb copy, this immuneACCESS table keeps in-frame sequences only and misses some clones. Where compared with another copy, unresolved V genes explain less than half of these, and the others have no known cause. That table supplies the V and J calls and clone size; D and trimming were determined from the DNA. In this sample the table shows 80,000 to 130,000 clones, 91% of which occur a single time. Of the sample, more than 2.5% is held by the ten largest clones.

This receptor was taken from a human donor in good health. Some clones in this sample may be carry-over from other donors' samples. The sequencing sample was made of CD4+ T cells sorted from blood. The chain uses TRBV25-1 and TRBJ2-3, with 7 bases in between that match TRBD2. The CDR3 region reads CASASAGAEDTQYF. The nucleotides read TGTGCCAGCGCTTCTGCGGGAGCTGAAGATACGCAGTATTTT.